The rows below give T cell receptor beta chains drawn from one sample of a study of tumor-infiltrating lymphocytes in primary liver carcinoma. TCRdb reanalysed the multiplex PCR reads using MiXCR and keeps one entry per CDR3 protein. The sample shows about 59,000 distinct CDR3 sequences, around 64% of them seen only once. Sequencing was done on a sample of liver tumor tissue from sampling region 2. The receptor source for this set is a man aged 35-49 years with primary liver carcinoma and hepatitis B virus infection. CDR3s include the opening cysteine and the closing phenylalanine or tryptophan. D genes are given only for firm matches. A row's size may be missing; if present it is once, few, many or a size class.

clone_size	d_call	v_call	j_call	cdr3_aa	cdr3_nt
NA	TRBD1	TRBV11-2	TRBJ2-7	CASSLRWTGKNKQYF	TGTGCCAGCAGTTTACGATGGACAGGGAAAAACAAGCAGTACTTC
NA	NA	TRBV4-1	TRBJ2-1	CASSQGTRGQGFFTHADEQFF	TGCGCCAGCAGCCAAGGTACGCGGGGGCAGGGGTTTTTCACCCACGCGGATGAGCAGTTCTTC
many	NA	TRBV6-2/TRBV6-3	TRBJ2-7	CASSYVGGGPRGPYEQYF	TGTGCCAGCAGTTATGTCGGAGGGGGGCCCAGAGGGCCCTACGAGCAGTACTTC
NA	NA	TRBV5-6	TRBJ1-2	CAGSSWTEIAWGYGYTF	TGTGCCGGCAGCTCCTGGACAGAGATAGCTTGGGGCTATGGCTACACATTC
NA	NA	TRBV11-1	TRBJ2-2	CANSLWANTGELFF	TGTGCCAACAGCTTATGGGCGAACACCGGGGAGCTGTTTTTT
NA	NA	TRBV4-1	TRBJ1-5	CATQGGGDDGFTDTQHF	TGCGCCACCCAGGGAGGGGGAGATGATGGTTTCACAGATACGCAGCATTTT
NA	NA	TRBV11-2	TRBJ2-1	CVSSLGQQGIVYNEQFF	TGTGTTAGCAGCTTAGGTCAACAGGGTATAGTCTACAATGAGCAGTTCTTC
few	NA	TRBV6-2/TRBV6-3	TRBJ1-5	CASSYSDSRQVKVSRQPQHF	TGTGCCAGCAGTTACTCGGACTCTCGACAGGTTAAGGTGTCCCGTCAGCCCCAGCATTTT
NA	TRBD1	TRBV12-3/TRBV12-4	TRBJ2-7	CTSSMGTGGSYVQYF	TGTACCAGTAGTATGGGGACAGGGGGGTCCTACGTGCAGTACTTC
medium-sized	NA	TRBV11-2	TRBJ2-7	CASSWRVDEQYF	TGTGCCAGCAGCTGGAGGGTAGACGAGCAGTACTTC
medium-sized	NA	TRBV11-2	TRBJ2-2	CASSLATGNTGELFF	TGTGCCAGCAGCTTAGCGACGGGTAACACCGGGGAGCTGTTTTTT
NA	NA	TRBV6-5	TRBJ1-2	CASTPHNNYGYSF	TGTGCCAGCACCCCCCACAACAACTATGGCTACAGCTTC
many	TRBD1	TRBV4-1	TRBJ2-7	CASSPRGQGGYEQYF	TGCGCCAGCAGCCCCAGGGGACAGGGGGGATACGAGCAGTACTTC
once	NA	TRBV11-2	TRBJ2-1	CVSSRADDEHFF	TGTGTCAGCAGCCGGGCTGACGATGAGCACTTCTTC
NA	NA	TRBV6-5	TRBJ2-3	CASQSSADTQYF	TGTGCCAGCCAGTCCAGCGCAGATACGCAGTATTTT
NA	NA	TRBV10-1	TRBJ2-7	CASSGFGLRRNEQYF	TGCGCCAGCAGTGGGTTCGGACTCAGAAGGAACGAGCAGTACTTC
NA	NA	TRBV4-1	TRBJ1-1	CASTLSGMDTEAFF	TGCGCCAGCACCCTAAGTGGTATGGACACTGAAGCTTTCTTT
many	TRBD2	TRBV29-1	TRBJ2-1	CSVEGRGLAEIYNEQFF	TGCAGCGTTGAAGGGAGGGGCCTAGCGGAGATCTACAATGAGCAGTTCTTC
NA	TRBD2	TRBV4-2	TRBJ2-3	CASSQVAYLAGATDTQYF	TGTGCCAGCAGCCAAGTGGCTTATCTAGCGGGAGCGACAGATACGCAGTATTTT
NA	NA	TRBV11-1	TRBJ2-7	CASSLNAFGGQYF	TGTGCCAGCAGTTTAAACGCTTTCGGCGGGCAGTACTTC
NA	NA	TRBV6-6	TRBJ2-2	CVSNKNIGELFF	TGTGTCAGCAATAAGAACATCGGGGAGCTGTTTTTT
NA	NA	TRBV6-6	TRBJ2-5	CASSPHSWRAEQTQYF	TGTGCCAGCAGTCCCCATAGCTGGAGGGCCGAGCAGACCCAGTACTTC
NA	TRBD1	TRBV11-2	TRBJ2-1	CASNLELGQVNEQFF	TGTGCCAGCAACTTAGAGCTAGGACAGGTCAATGAGCAGTTCTTC
once	NA	TRBV14	TRBJ2-1	CTSSFRTGWGQFF	TGTACCAGCAGCTTCCGTACAGGGTGGGGACAGTTCTTC
NA	NA	TRBV5-1	TRBJ2-2	CASSLTRGGSVELFF	TGCGCCAGCAGCTTGACTAGAGGTGGTAGCGTGGAGCTGTTCTTT
few	NA	TRBV4-2	TRBJ1-2	CASSPRGDLNDGYTF	TGTGCCAGCAGCCCGAGGGGGGATCTCAACGATGGCTACACCTTC
NA	TRBD2	TRBV6-1	TRBJ2-1	CASTPVKRTSGSSEQFF	TGTGCCAGCACTCCGGTCAAACGGACTAGCGGAAGCAGTGAGCAGTTCTTC
NA	TRBD1	TRBV4-1	TRBJ1-2	CSSSHGDRNYAYTF	TGCTCCAGCAGCCATGGGGACAGGAACTATGCCTACACGTTC
NA	TRBD1	TRBV4-1	TRBJ1-2	CTSGSTGGGLDYGYTF	TGCACCAGCGGGTCGACAGGGGGAGGATTGGACTATGGCTACACCTTC
few	TRBD1	TRBV4-2	TRBJ2-1	CASSHAGGQGNNEQLF	TGTGCCAGCAGCCACGCTGGGGGACAGGGGAACAATGAGCAGCTCTTC
many	NA	TRBV6-1	TRBJ2-1	CASSGGTANYNEQFF	TGTGCCAGCAGTGGCGGGACTGCTAACTACAATGAGCAGTTCTTC
NA	NA	TRBV19	TRBJ2-6	CASSKTGISGANVLTF	TGTGCCAGTAGTAAAACAGGGATTTCTGGGGCCAACGTCCTGACTTTC
NA	TRBD2	TRBV5-1	TRBJ2-7	CASSLGLIYERYF	TGCGCCAGCAGCCTGGGACTAATCTACGAGCGGTACTTC
NA	NA	TRBV12-3/TRBV12-4	TRBJ1-1	CASSVPLGTEAFF	TGTGCCAGCAGCGTCCCCCTGGGGACTGAAGCTTTCTTT
NA	NA	TRBV4-1	TRBJ2-2	CASSQESGATGRNTGELSF	TGCGCCAGCAGCCAAGAGAGTGGGGCTACAGGGAGGAACACCGGGGAGCTGTCTTTT
few	NA	TRBV29-1	TRBJ1-1	CSVRWSATEAFF	TGCAGCGTTCGATGGAGTGCGACTGAAGCTTTCTTT
NA	NA	TRBV2	TRBJ2-4	CASTAEALRKNIQYF	TGTGCCAGCACGGCGGAGGCACTTCGCAAAAACATTCAGTACTTC
many	NA	TRBV11-2	TRBJ2-1	CASSLGGLEQFF	TGTGCCAGCAGCTTAGGTGGTCTTGAGCAGTTCTTC
NA	TRBD1	TRBV6-6	TRBJ2-5	CASSYLQGETHYF	TGTGCCAGCAGTTACTTGCAGGGGGAAACCCACTACTTC
NA	NA	TRBV11-2	TRBJ2-2	CASSLALGWASTGGLFF	TGTGCCAGCAGCCTAGCATTAGGATGGGCGAGCACCGGGGGGCTGTTTTTT
NA	TRBD2	TRBV12-3/TRBV12-4	TRBJ2-2	CASIPPGLVVNTGELFF	TGTGCCAGCATTCCCCCGGGACTAGTCGTGAACACCGGGGAGTTGTTTTTT
NA	TRBD1	TRBV28	TRBJ1-6	CASSLRTGGIDSPLHF	TGTGCCAGCAGTCTCCGGACAGGGGGCATAGATTCACCCCTCCACTTT
once	NA	TRBV4-2	TRBJ1-3	CASSQDVGLAESTIYF	TGTGCCAGCAGCCAAGATGTAGGCCTCGCTGAAAGCACCATATATTTT
NA	TRBD1	TRBV11-2	TRBJ1-2	CASSLSGTVYGYTF	TGTGCCAGCAGCTTAAGTGGGACAGTCTATGGCTACACCTTC
NA	TRBD2	TRBV6-1	TRBJ2-1	CASSEPGLNNEHFF	TGTGCCAGCAGTGAACCGGGACTAAATAATGAGCACTTCTTC
NA	NA	TRBV29-1	TRBJ2-3	CSVVGLTGRIDTQYF	TGCAGCGTTGTCGGCCTAACGGGAAGAATTGATACGCAGTATTTT
NA	TRBD2	TRBV4-3	TRBJ2-3	CANSQDLPSGTSGGADTQYF	TGCGCCAACAGCCAAGATCTTCCCTCCGGGACTAGCGGGGGAGCAGATACGCAGTATTTT
NA	TRBD1	TRBV11-2	TRBJ1-1	CTSSPSRGLVSIEAFF	TGTACCAGCAGCCCATCCAGGGGGTTGGTGAGCATTGAAGCTTTCTTT
few	NA	TRBV20-1	TRBJ2-1	CSAAPSGSKSEQFF	TGCAGTGCTGCCCCAAGCGGGTCAAAAAGTGAGCAGTTCTTC
NA	NA	TRBV29-1	TRBJ2-5	CTVEGPGHLQETQYF	TGCACCGTTGAAGGACCCGGGCACCTCCAAGAGACCCAGTACTTC
NA	NA	TRBV29-1	TRBJ2-2	CSVVGSNTGELFF	TGCAGCGTTGTTGGCAGTAACACCGGGGAGCTGTTTTTT
NA	NA	TRBV6-5	TRBJ1-2	CASKGCTF	TGTGCCAGCAAGGGCTGCACCTTC
NA	TRBD1	TRBV6-1	TRBJ2-3	CANSPTGGRGKVSQPQYF	TGTGCCAACAGCCCAACAGGGGGACGTGGGAAAGTTAGTCAGCCCCAGTATTTT
few	TRBD1	TRBV11-3	TRBJ2-5	CTSSSTGGETQYF	TGTACCAGCAGCTCTACAGGGGGAGAGACCCAGTACTTC
NA	TRBD1	TRBV7-8	TRBJ1-2	CASSLARAGGGCYTF	TGTGCCAGCAGCTTAGCGCGAGCAGGGGGTGGATGCTACACCTTC
once	NA	TRBV11-2	TRBJ2-1	CASSFRRRNEQFF	TGTGCCAGCAGCTTCCGGAGGCGGAATGAGCAGTTCTTC
NA	NA	TRBV6-2/TRBV6-3	TRBJ1-1	CTSSYSMAGSNEAFF	TGTACCAGCAGTTACTCAATGGCAGGGAGCAATGAAGCTTTCTTT
NA	TRBD2	TRBV11-2	TRBJ2-1	CASNLELLAGMNEQSF	TGTGCCAGCAACTTAGAGCTCCTAGCGGGAATGAATGAGCAGTCTTTC